This T cell receptor beta chain was documented in a study of T cell clusters in autoimmune cytopenias. On the study more broadly: The mean age of healthy donor controls was 56 years, the median approximately 60 years. The study, taken as a whole, reports: Primary autoimmune cytopenia patients appeared to lack physiological T cell clusters present in healthy donors. A dominant lymphoma-associated repertoire apparently masked the cluster-lack signature in secondary cytopenia versus chronic lymphocytic leukemia.

Roughly 38,000 genome equivalents of blood DNA were amplified for TRB. A remark on this clonotype: The target antigen is unknown.

Germline V gene data show CDR1 as MNHEY and CDR2 as SMNVEV (reference sequence). The CDR3 totals 19 residues. Multiplex touch-down PCR amplified TRB using TRB-A and TRB-B pools in one tube. From its re-call of the multiplex PCR reads, TCRdb lists each CDR3 protein once, without DNA. The ten top clones account for around half, within a sample of about 5,000 distinct CDR3 sequences. This sample also belongs to another study, concerning T cell repertoires in aging, cancer and after chemotherapy. That study adds: Age-matched healthy donors had significantly more diverse, less clonal blood TCR repertoires than untreated cancer patients.

The sequence was collected from a human donor in good health. The chain employs TRBV27 and TRBJ2-5; TCRdb lists TRBD2, though no DNA is available to test this call. The sample comprised peripheral blood. The CDR3 region is CASSRRTSGRASLQETQYF.